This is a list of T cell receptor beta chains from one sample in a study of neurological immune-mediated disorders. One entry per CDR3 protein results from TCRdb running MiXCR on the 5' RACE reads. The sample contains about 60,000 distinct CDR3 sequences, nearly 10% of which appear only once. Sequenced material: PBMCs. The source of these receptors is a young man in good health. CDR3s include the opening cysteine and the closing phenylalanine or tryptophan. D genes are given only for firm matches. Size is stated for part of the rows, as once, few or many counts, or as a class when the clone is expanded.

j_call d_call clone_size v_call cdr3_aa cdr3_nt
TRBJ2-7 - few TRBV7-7 CASSLGPPFTYEQYF TGTGCCAGCAGCTTAGGACCTCCATTTACCTACGAGCAGTACTTC
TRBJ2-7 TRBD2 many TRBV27 CASSPLLTSGRDEQYF TGTGCCAGCAGTCCCCTCCTGACTAGCGGGAGGGACGAGCAGTACTTC
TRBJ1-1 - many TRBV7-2 CASSFLFQENTEAFF TGTGCCAGCAGCTTCCTTTTCCAGGAGAACACTGAAGCTTTCTTT
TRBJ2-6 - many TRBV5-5 CASSLSHSGANVLTF TGTGCCAGCAGCTTGTCCCACTCTGGGGCCAACGTCCTGACTTTC
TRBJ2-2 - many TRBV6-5 CASIRAGNTGELFF TGTGCCAGCATCCGGGCGGGGAACACCGGGGAGCTGTTTTTT
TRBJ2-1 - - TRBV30 CAWTSYNEQFF TGTGCCTGGACCAGTTACAATGAGCAGTTCTTC
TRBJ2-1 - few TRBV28 CASRGSRAYNEQFF TGTGCCAGCAGAGGATCCCGGGCCTACAATGAGCAGTTCTTC
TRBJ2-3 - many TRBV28 CASSLWMDTQYF TGTGCCAGCAGTTTATGGATGGATACGCAGTATTTT
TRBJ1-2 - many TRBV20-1 CSARVGGPNYGYTF TGCAGTGCTAGAGTTGGGGGGCCAAACTATGGCTACACCTTC
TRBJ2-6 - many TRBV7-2 CASSTRANQRLSGANVLTF TGTGCCAGCAGCACCCGCGCCAACCAGAGGCTCTCTGGGGCCAACGTCCTGACTTTC
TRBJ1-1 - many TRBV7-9 CASSSPRDYNTEAFF TGTGCCAGCAGCAGCCCGCGGGACTACAACACTGAAGCTTTCTTT
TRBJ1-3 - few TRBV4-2 CASSQDRPGSGNTIYF TGTGCCAGCAGCCAAGATCGCCCAGGGTCTGGAAACACCATATATTTT
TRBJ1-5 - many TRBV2 CASSHIYSNQPQHF TGTGCCAGCAGCCACATTTATAGCAATCAGCCCCAGCATTTT
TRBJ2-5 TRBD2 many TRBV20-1 CSVPPAGGRRQETQYF TGCAGTGTCCCCCCAGCGGGAGGTAGACGACAAGAGACCCAGTACTTC
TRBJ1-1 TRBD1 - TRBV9 CASPWDRGLNTEAFF TGTGCCAGCCCCTGGGACAGGGGCCTGAACACTGAAGCTTTCTTT
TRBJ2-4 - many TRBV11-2 CASSLGQKNIQYF TGTGCCAGCAGCTTAGGACAAAAAAACATTCAGTACTTC
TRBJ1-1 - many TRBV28 CASRLSSMNTEAFF TGTGCCAGCAGGCTCTCCAGCATGAACACTGAAGCTTTCTTT
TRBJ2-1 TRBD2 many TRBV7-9 CASSLAGQREGPYNEQFF TGTGCCAGCAGCTTAGCAGGTCAGCGGGAGGGCCCCTACAATGAGCAGTTCTTC
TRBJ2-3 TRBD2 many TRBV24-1 CATSDLSKAGVDDTQYF TGTGCCACCAGTGATTTGTCTAAAGCGGGAGTGGATGATACGCAGTATTTT
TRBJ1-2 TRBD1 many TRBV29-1 CSDWTGDKDGYTF TGCAGCGACTGGACAGGGGATAAAGATGGCTACACCTTC
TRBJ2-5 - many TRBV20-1 CSAGVRTQYF TGCAGTGCTGGCGTTAGGACCCAGTACTTC
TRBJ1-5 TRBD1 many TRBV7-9 CASSLTQGNSNQPQHF TGTGCCAGCAGCTTAACACAGGGGAATAGCAATCAGCCCCAGCATTTT
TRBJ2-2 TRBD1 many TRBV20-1 CSARDAGQGNTGELFF TGCAGTGCTAGAGATGCCGGACAGGGGAACACCGGGGAGCTGTTTTTT
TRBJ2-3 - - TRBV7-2 CASSSTRGPTDTQYF TGTGCCAGCAGCTCGACTAGGGGGCCCACAGATACGCAGTATTTT
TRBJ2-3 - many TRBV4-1 CASSPQGAGGPSTDTQYF TGCGCCAGCAGCCCCCAAGGCGCGGGCGGGCCTAGCACAGATACGCAGTATTTT
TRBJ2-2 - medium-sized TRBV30 CAWSGFGNTGELFF TGTGCCTGGAGTGGGTTCGGTAACACCGGGGAGCTGTTTTTT
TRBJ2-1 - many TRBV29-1 CSVEFRSADYNEQFF TGCAGCGTTGAATTTAGGTCGGCGGATTACAATGAGCAGTTCTTC
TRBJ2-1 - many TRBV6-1 CASTLSGLGVVEQFF TGTGCCAGCACCCTAAGTGGGCTAGGAGTGGTGGAGCAGTTCTTC
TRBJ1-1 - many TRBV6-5 CASSYNRATEAFF TGTGCCAGCAGTTACAACAGGGCAACTGAAGCTTTCTTT
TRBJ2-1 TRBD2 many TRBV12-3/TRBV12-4 CASSSGLAGVDEQFF TGTGCCAGCAGCTCAGGACTAGCGGGAGTCGATGAGCAGTTCTTC
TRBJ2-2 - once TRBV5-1 CASSTGHNTGELFF TGCGCCAGCAGCACGGGACATAACACCGGGGAGCTGTTTTTT
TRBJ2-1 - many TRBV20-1 CSARARLAGHNEQFF TGCAGTGCTAGGGCCAGGCTTGCGGGACACAATGAGCAGTTCTTC
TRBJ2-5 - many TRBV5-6 CASSSAHRETQYF TGTGCCAGCAGCTCCGCCCACCGCGAGACCCAGTACTTC
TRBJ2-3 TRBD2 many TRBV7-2 CASSPKLAGETDTQYF TGTGCCAGCAGCCCGAAACTAGCGGGAGAAACAGATACGCAGTATTTT
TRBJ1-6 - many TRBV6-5 CASTNRGYAYNSPLHF TGTGCCAGCACAAACCGGGGGTACGCCTATAATTCACCCCTCCACTTT
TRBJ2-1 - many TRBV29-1 CSVDPGYNEQFF TGCAGCGTTGATCCAGGGTACAATGAGCAGTTCTTC
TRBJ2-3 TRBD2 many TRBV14 CASSPSLGLAGGGPDTQYF TGTGCCAGCAGCCCGAGTCTCGGACTAGCGGGAGGCGGCCCAGATACGCAGTATTTT
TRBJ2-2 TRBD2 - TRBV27 CASRGAGVLTGELFF TGTGCCAGCAGGGGTGCGGGAGTGCTTACCGGGGAGCTGTTTTTT
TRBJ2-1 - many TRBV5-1 CASSLEDPAENEQFF TGCGCCAGCAGCTTGGAGGATCCTGCGGAGAATGAGCAGTTCTTC
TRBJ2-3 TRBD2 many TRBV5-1 CASSFLAGGTQYF TGCGCCAGCAGCTTCCTAGCGGGGGGTACGCAGTATTTT
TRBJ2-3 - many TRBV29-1 CSVEPVTDTQYF TGCAGCGTTGAGCCCGTCACAGATACGCAGTATTTT
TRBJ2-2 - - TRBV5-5 CASSSDDWRSGELFF TGTGCCAGCAGCTCGGACGACTGGAGGTCCGGGGAGCTGTTTTTT
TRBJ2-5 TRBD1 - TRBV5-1 CASSQGQSETQYF TGCGCCAGCAGCCAGGGACAGTCAGAGACCCAGTACTTC
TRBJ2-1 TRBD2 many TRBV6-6 CASRQGLAGDEQFF TGTGCCAGCAGACAGGGACTAGCGGGAGATGAGCAGTTCTTC
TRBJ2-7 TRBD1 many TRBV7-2 CASRRTWDSQYEQYF TGTGCCAGCAGGAGGACGTGGGACAGCCAATACGAGCAGTACTTC
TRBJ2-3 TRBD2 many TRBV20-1 CSVQRGGGADTQYF TGCAGTGTCCAGCGGGGAGGAGGGGCAGATACGCAGTATTTT